This T cell receptor (beta chain) was obtained from a study of monozygotic twins with inflammatory bowel disease. TCRdb re-called the 5' RACE reads and catalogs CDR3 proteins one per entry, DNA excluded. Its table lists roughly 160,000 distinct CDR3 sequences. This CDR3 spans 12 amino acids. Germline lookup yields CDR1 SGHDT and CDR2 YYEEEE. Sequences were obtained from blood. This clonotype originated in a human donor with ulcerative colitis or Crohn's disease, or a healthy co-twin of an affected twin (not recorded which). The chain joins TRBV5-6 to TRBJ2-7. Here the CDR3 reads CASSSWDYEQYF.